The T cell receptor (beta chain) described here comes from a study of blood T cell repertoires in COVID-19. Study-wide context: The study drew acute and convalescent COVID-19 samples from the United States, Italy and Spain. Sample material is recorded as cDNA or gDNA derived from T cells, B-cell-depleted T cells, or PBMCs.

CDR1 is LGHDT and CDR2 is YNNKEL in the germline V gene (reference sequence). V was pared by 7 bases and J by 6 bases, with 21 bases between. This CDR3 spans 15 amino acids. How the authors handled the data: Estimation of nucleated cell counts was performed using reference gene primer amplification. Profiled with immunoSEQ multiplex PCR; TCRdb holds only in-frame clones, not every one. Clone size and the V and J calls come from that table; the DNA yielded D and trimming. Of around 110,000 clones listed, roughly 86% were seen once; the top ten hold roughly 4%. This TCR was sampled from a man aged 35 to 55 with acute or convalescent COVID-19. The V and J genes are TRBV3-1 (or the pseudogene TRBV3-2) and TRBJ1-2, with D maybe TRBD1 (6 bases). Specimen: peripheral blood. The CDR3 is CASTPAGGDRNGYTF. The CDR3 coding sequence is TGTGCCAGCACACCGGCGGGGGGCGATAGAAATGGCTACACCTTC.